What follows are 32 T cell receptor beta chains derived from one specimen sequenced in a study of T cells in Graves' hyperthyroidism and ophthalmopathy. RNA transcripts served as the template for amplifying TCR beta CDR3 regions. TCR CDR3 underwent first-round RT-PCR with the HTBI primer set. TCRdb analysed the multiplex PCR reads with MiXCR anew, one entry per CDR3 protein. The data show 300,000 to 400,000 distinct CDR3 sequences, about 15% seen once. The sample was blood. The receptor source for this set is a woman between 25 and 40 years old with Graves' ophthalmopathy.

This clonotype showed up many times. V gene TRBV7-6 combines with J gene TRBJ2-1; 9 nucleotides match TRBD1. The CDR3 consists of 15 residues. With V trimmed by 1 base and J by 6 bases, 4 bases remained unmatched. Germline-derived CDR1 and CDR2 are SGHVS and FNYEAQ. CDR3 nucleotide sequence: TGTGCCAGCAGCTTAGGGACAGGGGTTATCAATGAGCAGTTCTTC. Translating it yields CASSLGTGVINEQFF.

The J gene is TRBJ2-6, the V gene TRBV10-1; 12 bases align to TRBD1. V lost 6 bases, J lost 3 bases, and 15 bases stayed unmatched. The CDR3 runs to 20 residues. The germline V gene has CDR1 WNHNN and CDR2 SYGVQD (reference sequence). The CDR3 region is CASSPSLPGTGGSGANVLTF. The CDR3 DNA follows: TGCGCCAGCAGCCCTTCGCTACCCGGGACAGGGGGCAGTGGGGCCAACGTCCTGACTTTC.

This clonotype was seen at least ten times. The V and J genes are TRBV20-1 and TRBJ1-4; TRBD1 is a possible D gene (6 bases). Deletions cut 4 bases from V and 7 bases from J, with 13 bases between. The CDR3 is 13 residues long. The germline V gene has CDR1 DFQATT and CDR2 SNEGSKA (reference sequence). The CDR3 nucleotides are TGCAGTGCTACTATAAACAGGGTTGAAAAACTGTTTTTT. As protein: CSATINRVEKLFF.

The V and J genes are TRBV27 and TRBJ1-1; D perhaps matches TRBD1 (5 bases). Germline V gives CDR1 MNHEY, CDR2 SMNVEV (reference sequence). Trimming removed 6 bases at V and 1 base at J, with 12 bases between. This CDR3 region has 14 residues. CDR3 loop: CASRTGTANTEAFF. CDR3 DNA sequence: TGTGCCAGCAGGACCGGGACGGCGAACACTGAAGCTTTCTTT.

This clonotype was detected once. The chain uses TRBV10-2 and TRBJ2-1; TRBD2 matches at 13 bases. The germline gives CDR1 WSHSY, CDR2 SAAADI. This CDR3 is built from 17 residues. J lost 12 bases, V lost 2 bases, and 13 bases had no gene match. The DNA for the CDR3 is TGCGCCAGCAGTGAGAGGACTAGCGGGGGCCCCGATACATGGCAGTTCTTC. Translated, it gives CASSERTSGGPDTWQFF.

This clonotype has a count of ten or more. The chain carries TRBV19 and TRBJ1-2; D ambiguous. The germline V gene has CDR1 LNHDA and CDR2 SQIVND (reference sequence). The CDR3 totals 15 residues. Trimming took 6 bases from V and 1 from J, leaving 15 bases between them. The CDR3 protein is CASSPLTPGNYGYTF. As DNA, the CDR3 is TGTGCCAGTAGCCCCCTGACACCCGGTAACTATGGCTACACCTTC. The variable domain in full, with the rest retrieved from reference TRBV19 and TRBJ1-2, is DGGITQSPKYLFRKEGQNVTLSCEQNLNHDAMYWYRQDPGQGLRLIYYSQIVNDFQKGDIAEGYSVSREKKESFPLTVTSAQKNPTAFYLCASSPLTPGNYGYTFGSGTRLTVV.

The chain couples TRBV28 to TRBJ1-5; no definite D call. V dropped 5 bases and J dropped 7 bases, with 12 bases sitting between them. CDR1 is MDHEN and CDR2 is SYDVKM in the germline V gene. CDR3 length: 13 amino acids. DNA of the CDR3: TGTGCCAGCAGTCTCCACCTTGGGCAGCCCCAGCATTTT. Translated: CASSLHLGQPQHF.

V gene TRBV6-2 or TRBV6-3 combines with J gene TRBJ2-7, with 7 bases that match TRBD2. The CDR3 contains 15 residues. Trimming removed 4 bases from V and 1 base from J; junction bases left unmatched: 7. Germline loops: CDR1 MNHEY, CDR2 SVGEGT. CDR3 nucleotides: TGTGCCAGCAGTTTTCACGGGGGGTCGTCCTACGAGCAGTACTTC. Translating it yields CASSFHGGSSYEQYF.

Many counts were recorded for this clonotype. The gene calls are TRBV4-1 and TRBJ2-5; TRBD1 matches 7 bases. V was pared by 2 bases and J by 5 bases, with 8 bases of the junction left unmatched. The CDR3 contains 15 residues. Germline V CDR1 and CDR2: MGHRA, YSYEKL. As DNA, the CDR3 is TGCGCCAGCAGCCAAATACAGGGGTTATGGGAGACCCAGTACTTC. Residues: CASSQIQGLWETQYF.

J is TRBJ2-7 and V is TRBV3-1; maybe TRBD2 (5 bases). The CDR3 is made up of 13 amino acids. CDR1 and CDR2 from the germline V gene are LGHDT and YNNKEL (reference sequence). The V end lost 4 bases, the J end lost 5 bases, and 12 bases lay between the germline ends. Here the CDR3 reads CASSPIGVNEQYF. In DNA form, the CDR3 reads TGTGCCAGCAGCCCCATCGGGGTGAACGAGCAGTACTTC.

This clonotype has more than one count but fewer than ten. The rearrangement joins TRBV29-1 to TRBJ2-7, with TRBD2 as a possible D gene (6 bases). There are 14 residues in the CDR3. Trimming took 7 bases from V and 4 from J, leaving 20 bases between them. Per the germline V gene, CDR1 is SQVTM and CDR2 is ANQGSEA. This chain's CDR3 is CSASPAGRVYEQYF. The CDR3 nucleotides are TGCAGCGCCAGCCCCGCGGGGCGAGTATACGAGCAGTACTTC.

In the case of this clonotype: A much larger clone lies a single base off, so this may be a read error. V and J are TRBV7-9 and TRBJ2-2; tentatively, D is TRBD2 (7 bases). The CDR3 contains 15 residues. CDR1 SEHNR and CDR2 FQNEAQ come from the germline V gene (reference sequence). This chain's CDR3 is CASSEPAGDTGEVFF. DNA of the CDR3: TGTGCCAGCAGCGAGCCTGCGGGGGACACCGGGGAGGTGTTTTTT.

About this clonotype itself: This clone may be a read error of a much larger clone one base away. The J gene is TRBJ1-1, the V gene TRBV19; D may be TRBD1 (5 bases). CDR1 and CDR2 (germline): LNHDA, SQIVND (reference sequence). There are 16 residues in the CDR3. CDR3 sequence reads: CASTHGGAASNTGAFF. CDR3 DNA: TGTGCCAGTACCCATGGTGGGGCAGCGTCGAACACTGGAGCTTTCTTT. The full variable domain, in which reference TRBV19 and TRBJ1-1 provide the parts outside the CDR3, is DGGITQSPKYLFRKEGQNVTLSCEQNLNHDAMYWYRQDPGQGLRLIYYSQIVNDFQKGDIAEGYSVSREKKESFPLTVTSAQKNPTAFYLCASTHGGAASNTGAFFGQGTRLTVV.

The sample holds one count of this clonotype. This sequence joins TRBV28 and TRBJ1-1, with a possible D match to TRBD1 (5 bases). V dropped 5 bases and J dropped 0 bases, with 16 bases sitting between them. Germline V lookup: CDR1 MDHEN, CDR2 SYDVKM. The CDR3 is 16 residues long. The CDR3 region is CASSGGGTPMNTEAFF. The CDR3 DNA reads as TGTGCCAGCAGTGGGGGAGGGACCCCCATGAACACTGAAGCTTTCTTT. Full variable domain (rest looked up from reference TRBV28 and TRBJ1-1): DVKVTQSSRYLVKRTGEKVFLECVQDMDHENMFWYRQDPGLGLRLIYFSYDVKMKEKGDIPEGYSVSREKKERFSLILESASTNQTSMYLCASSGGGTPMNTEAFFGQGTRLTVV.

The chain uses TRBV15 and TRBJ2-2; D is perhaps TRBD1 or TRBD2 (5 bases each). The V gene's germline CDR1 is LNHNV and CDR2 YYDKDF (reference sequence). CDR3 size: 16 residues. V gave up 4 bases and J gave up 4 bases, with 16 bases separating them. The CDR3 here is CATSNRPGTLTGELFF. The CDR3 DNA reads TGTGCCACCAGCAATAGACCCGGGACCCTCACCGGGGAGCTGTTTTTT.

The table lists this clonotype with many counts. The CDR3 here is CASSEGTENSPLHF. CDR3 coding DNA: TGTGCCAGCAGTGAAGGGACCGAGAATTCACCCCTCCACTTT. The chain employs TRBV6-1 and TRBJ1-6; no firm D call. Trimming removed 1 base at V and 7 bases at J, with 8 bases between. CDR3 size: 14 residues. Germline V gene lookup returns CDR1 MNHNS and CDR2 SASEGT.

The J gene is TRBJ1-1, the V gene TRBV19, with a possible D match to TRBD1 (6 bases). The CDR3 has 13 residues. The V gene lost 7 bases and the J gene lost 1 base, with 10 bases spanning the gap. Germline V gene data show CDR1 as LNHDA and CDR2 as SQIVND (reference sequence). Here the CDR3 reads CASITTGNTEAFF. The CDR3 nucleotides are TGTGCCAGTATAACGACAGGGAACACTGAAGCTTTCTTT.

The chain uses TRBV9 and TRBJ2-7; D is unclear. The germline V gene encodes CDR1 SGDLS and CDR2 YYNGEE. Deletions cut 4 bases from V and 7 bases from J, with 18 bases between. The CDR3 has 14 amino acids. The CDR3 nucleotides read TGTGCCAGCAGCCACCCGGACGCTCCGACAGAGCAGTACTTC. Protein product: CASSHPDAPTEQYF.

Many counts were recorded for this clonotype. CDR3 sequence: CASGRGAVADTQYF. The CDR3 DNA is TGTGCAAGCGGTCGGGGGGCGGTGGCAGATACGCAGTATTTT. This chain uses TRBV11-2 with TRBJ2-3, with a tentative D call TRBD2 (7 bases). Germline loops: CDR1 SGHAT, CDR2 FQNNGV. This CDR3 region has 14 residues.

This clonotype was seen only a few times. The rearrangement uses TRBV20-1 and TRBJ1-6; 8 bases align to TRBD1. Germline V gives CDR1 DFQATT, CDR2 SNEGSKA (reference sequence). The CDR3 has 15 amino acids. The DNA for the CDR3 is TGCAGGGCGGGACAGGATAATTATAGTAATTCACCCCTCCACTTT. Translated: CRAGQDNYSNSPLHF.

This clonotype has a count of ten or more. CDR3 sequence: CASSVPSGANVLTF. The CDR3 DNA sequence: TGTGCCAGCAGCGTACCCTCTGGGGCCAACGTCCTGACTTTC. V and J are TRBV9 and TRBJ2-6, with D hard to call. Germline CDR1 reads SGDLS; CDR2 reads YYNGEE. CDR3 length: 14 residues. Deletions cut 1 base from V and 0 bases from J, with 2 bases between.

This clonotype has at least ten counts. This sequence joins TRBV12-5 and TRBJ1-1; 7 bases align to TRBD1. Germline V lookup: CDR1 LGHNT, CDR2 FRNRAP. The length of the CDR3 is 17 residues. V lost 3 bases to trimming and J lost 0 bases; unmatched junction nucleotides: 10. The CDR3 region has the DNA TGTGCTAGTGGTTTAAACACAAAGGACAGGTTGAACACTGAAGCTTTCTTT. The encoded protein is CASGLNTKDRLNTEAFF.

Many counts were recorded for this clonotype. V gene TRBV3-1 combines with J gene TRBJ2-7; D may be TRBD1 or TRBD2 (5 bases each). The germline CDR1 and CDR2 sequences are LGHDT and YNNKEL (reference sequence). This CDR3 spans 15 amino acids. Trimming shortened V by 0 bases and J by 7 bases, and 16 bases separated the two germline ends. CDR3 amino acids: CASSQDSWGFGEQYF. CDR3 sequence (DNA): TGTGCCAGCAGCCAAGATAGCTGGGGGTTTGGGGAGCAGTACTTC.

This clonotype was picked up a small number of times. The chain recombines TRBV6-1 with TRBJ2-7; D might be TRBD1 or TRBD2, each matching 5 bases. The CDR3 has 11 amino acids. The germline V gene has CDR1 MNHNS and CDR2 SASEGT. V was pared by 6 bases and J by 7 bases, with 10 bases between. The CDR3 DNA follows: TGTGCCAGCAGGGGGGTACGGGAGCAGTACTTC. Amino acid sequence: CASRGVREQYF.

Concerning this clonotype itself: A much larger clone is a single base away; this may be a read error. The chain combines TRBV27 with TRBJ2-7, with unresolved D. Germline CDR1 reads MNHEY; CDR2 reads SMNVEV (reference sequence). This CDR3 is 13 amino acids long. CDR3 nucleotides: TGTGCCGGCAGACCTCCGAGCTCCTACGAGCAGTACTTC. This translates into CAGRPPSSYEQYF.

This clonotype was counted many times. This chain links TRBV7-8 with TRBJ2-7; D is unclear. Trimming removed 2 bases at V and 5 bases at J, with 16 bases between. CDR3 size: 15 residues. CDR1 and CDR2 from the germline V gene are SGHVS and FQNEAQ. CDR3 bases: TGTGCCAGCAGCTTATCTCGGGTTAGGATCCACGAGCAGTACTTC. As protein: CASSLSRVRIHEQYF.

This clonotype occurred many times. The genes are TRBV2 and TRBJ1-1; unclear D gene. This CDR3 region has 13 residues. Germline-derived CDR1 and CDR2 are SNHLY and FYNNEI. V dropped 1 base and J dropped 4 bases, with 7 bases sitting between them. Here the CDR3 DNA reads TGTGCCAGCAGTGAAGGTGAGGGCACTGAAGCTTTCTTT. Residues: CASSEGEGTEAFF. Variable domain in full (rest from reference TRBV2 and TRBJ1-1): EPEVTQTPSHQVTQMGQEVILRCVPISNHLYFYWYRQILGQKVEFLVSFYNNEISEKSEIFDDQFSVERPDGSNFTLKIRSTKLEDSAMYFCASSEGEGTEAFFGQGTRLTVV.

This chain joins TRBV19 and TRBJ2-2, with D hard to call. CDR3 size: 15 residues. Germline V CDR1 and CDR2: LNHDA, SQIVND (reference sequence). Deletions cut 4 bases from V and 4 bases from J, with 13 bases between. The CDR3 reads CASSTGNSGTGELFF. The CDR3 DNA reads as TGTGCCAGTAGTACAGGAAATTCGGGCACCGGGGAGCTGTTTTTT.

CDR3 in amino acids: CASSSGDRTMNTEAFF. For the CDR3, the DNA is TGTGCCAGCAGCTCCGGGGACAGAACCATGAACACTGAAGCTTTCTTT. The V call is TRBV5-4, the J call TRBJ1-1; 7 bases are shared with TRBD1. The length of the CDR3 is 16 residues. Germline V gene data show CDR1 as SGHNT and CDR2 as YYREEE (reference sequence). Trimming cost V 3 bases and J 0 bases; bases outside gene matches: 8.

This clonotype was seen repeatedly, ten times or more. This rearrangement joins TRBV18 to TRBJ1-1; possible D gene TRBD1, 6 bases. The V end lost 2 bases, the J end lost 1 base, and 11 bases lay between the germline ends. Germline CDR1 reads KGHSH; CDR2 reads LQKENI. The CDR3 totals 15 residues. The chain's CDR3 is CASSPTRGQNTEAFF. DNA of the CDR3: TGTGCCAGCTCACCAACGCGGGGACAGAACACTGAAGCTTTCTTT.

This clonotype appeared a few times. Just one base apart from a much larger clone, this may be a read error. CDR3 sequence: CASSFYRGRGQETQYF. CDR3 sequence (DNA): TGTGCCAGCAGCTTTTACCGGGGCAGGGGTCAAGAGACCCAGTACTTC. This chain links TRBV5-5 with TRBJ2-5; maybe TRBD1 (6 bases). This CDR3 region has 16 residues. V lost 2 bases and J 2 bases, leaving 16 bases between the germline ends. Germline CDR1 reads SGHKS; CDR2 reads YYEKEE (reference sequence).

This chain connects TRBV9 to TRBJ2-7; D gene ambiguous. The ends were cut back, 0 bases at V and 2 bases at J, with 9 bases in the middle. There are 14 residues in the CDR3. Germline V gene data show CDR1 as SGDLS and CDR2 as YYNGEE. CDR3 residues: CASSVAIGPYEQYF. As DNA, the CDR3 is TGTGCCAGCAGCGTAGCAATCGGTCCCTACGAGCAGTACTTC.